This T cell receptor (beta chain) was recorded in a study of blood T cell repertoires in COVID-19. Whole-study context: The United States, Italy and Spain provided the acute and convalescent COVID-19 samples. The cDNA or gDNA used as material had been derived from T cells, B-cell-depleted T cells, or PBMCs.

As handled by the study authors: Amplification from reference gene primers served as the basis for estimated nucleated cell counts. TCRdb's table, derived via immunoSEQ multiplex PCR, lists solely in-frame clones and lacks some. V and J calls plus clone size are reproduced from that table; the DNA served to infer D and trimming. The sample lists hundreds of thousands of clones, 81% occurring once. Recruited during active infection, patients (from Seattle) were subsequently followed longitudinally. This TCR was sampled from a woman older than 75 with COVID-19, enrolled during active disease. The specimen was peripheral blood.

The CDR3 DNA reads TGTGCCAGCAGTGAAGTGGCCCCCAGCACCGGGGAGCTGTTTTTT. Translated, it gives CASSEVAPSTGELFF. V gene TRBV2 combines with J gene TRBJ2-2; D gene unclear. The CDR3 is made up of 15 amino acids. Trimming stripped 1 base from V and 4 bases from J, with 10 bases between. From germline, CDR1 is SNHLY and CDR2 FYNNEI.